This T cell receptor beta chain was retrieved from a study of vaccination effects on CD4 cells after COVID-19. Turning to the study itself: After the second dose, samples were taken at median day 72.

A word on this clone: Its target is unknown.

The length of the CDR3 is 14 residues. V lost 3 bases, J lost 6 bases, and 15 bases lay in between. In germline, CDR1 is LGHDT, CDR2 YNNKEL (reference sequence). With approximately ten days of culture completed, CD4+ T cells were isolated. Participants received two doses of either the BNT162b2 or mRNA-1273 vaccine. Whole-study findings and limits: A shortage of convalescent patients and an absence of early post-infection timepoints characterized the study.

Assay: immunoSEQ multiplex PCR; the TCRdb copy retains only in-frame clones and omits some. The sample gives 30,000 to 35,000 clones, 70% to 75% of which show up once; about 16% is in the top ten. Sample: CD4+ T cells from PBMCs cultured without peptide, taken after COVID-19 vaccination. The sequence derives from a human donor who received a COVID-19 vaccine. The gene calls are TRBV3-1 (or the pseudogene TRBV3-2) and TRBJ2-7; D is possibly TRBD1 (5 bases). The CDR3 coding sequence is TGTGCCAGCAGCCAGGGCAGGGTAGCCTTCGAGCAGTACTTC. It codes for CASSQGRVAFEQYF.